These 28 T cell receptor beta chains share one sample of origin, sequenced in a study of T-cell reconstitution after alpha-beta-depleted transplantation in children (dated by TCRdb to between 2015 and 2016). The treatment or condition label here, explained by the study, means: allogeneic hematopoietic cell transplantation with graft depleted of TCRalphabeta T cells and CD19 B cells. The library was obtained by PCR. For sequencing, an Illumina HiSeq 2500 was employed. Molecular barcoding was employed in the preparation of TCR libraries, with unique molecular identifiers being used to normalize TCRbeta repertoire quantification. The raw public data were reprocessed by TCRdb itself: fastp quality trimming at Q25, MiXCR clonotype calling, in-frame beta chains only. Entries that share a CDR3 protein sequence are merged under the most common genes and DNA. The sample yields almost 250,000 distinct CDR3 sequences; roughly a quarter were counted once. The ten largest account for approximately 2.5% of the sample.

The material was PBMCs, obtained before TCRalphabeta/CD19-depleted stem cell transplant. These TCRs come from a girl aged 2-10 years with Fanconi anemia, due to receive a stem cell transplant.

V gene TRBV25-1 combines with J gene TRBJ2-3; a weak D match, TRBD2 (5 bases). The CDR3 has 13 residues. Trimming cost V 3 bases and J 8 bases, with 12 bases left between them. Germline V CDR1 and CDR2: MGHDK, SYGVNS. CDR3 protein: CASSEASPSTQYF. Here the CDR3 DNA reads TGTGCCAGCAGTGAGGCTAGCCCGAGTACGCAGTATTTT.

In the case of this clonotype: With a much larger clone just one base away, this may be a read error. The rearrangement uses TRBV29-1 and TRBJ2-3, with unresolved D. This CDR3 has 12 amino acids. The germline V and J ends were trimmed by 2 bases and 2 bases, with 5 bases remaining between them. Germline V gene sequence: CDR1 SQVTM, CDR2 ANQGSEA. CDR3 nucleotide sequence: TGCAGCGTTGAAACTAACACAGATACGCAGTATTTT. As protein: CSVETNTDTQYF.

This clonotype was counted a few times. The chain has TRBV29-1 and TRBJ2-1, with D tentatively TRBD2 (5 bases). V lost 7 bases to trimming and J lost 9 bases, with 13 bases between them. CDR1 and CDR2 (germline): SQVTM, ANQGSEA. The CDR3 sequence is 11 residues long. The CDR3 nucleotides are TGCAGCGCTACGACCGGACTTGAGCAGTTCTTC. The encoded protein is CSATTGLEQFF.

This clonotype was seen many times. V usage is TRBV5-6 and J usage is TRBJ2-5; 9 nucleotides match TRBD2. V shed 1 base and J 5 bases; nucleotides not matched to a gene: 15. Germline V CDR1 and CDR2: SGHDT, YYEEEE. There are 18 residues in the CDR3. DNA of the CDR3: TGTGCCAGCAGCTTGACAGGGGCGGGGGGGAAAGTCAGGGAGACCCAGTACTTC. Translation gives CASSLTGAGGKVRETQYF. The full variable domain, its missing parts supplied by reference TRBV5-6 and TRBJ2-5, is DAGVTQSPTHLIKTRGQQVTLRCSPKSGHDTVSWYQQALGQGPQFIFQYYEEEERQRGNFPDRFSGHQFPNYSSELNVNALLLGDSALYLCASSLTGAGGKVRETQYFGPGTRLLVL.

The chain is built from TRBV28 and TRBJ2-4, with D perhaps matching TRBD1 (6 bases). The CDR3 has 12 residues. Germline CDR1 is MDHEN and CDR2 is SYDVKM. Trimming left V 6 bases short and J 7 bases short, with 10 bases between. The CDR3 spells CASRLQGNIQYF. Here the CDR3 DNA reads TGTGCCAGCAGACTCCAGGGGAACATTCAGTACTTC.

Only a few counts were recorded for this clonotype. This CDR3 is CASSEAGVGANVLTF. CDR3 sequence (DNA): TGTGCCAGCAGTGAAGCAGGGGTCGGGGCCAACGTCCTGACTTTC. This sequence joins TRBV28 and TRBJ2-6; D might be TRBD1 (6 bases). Trimming removed 5 bases from V and 4 bases from J, with 12 bases in between. Germline V gives CDR1 MDHEN, CDR2 SYDVKM. CDR3 size: 15 residues.

CDR3 in amino acids: CAISDRGGIETQYF. The CDR3 region has the DNA TGTGCCATCAGTGATCGGGGGGGGATAGAGACCCAGTACTTC. V gene TRBV10-3 combines with J gene TRBJ2-5; TRBD2 aligns across 8 bases. Germline V gene data show CDR1 as ENHRY and CDR2 as SYGVKD. V trimming: 3 bases; J trimming: 4 bases; junction bases outside the gene matches: 4. The CDR3 extends over 14 amino acids.

This clonotype was recorded a few times. The chain joins TRBV5-1 to TRBJ2-3, with a tentative D call TRBD1 (6 bases). The CDR3 runs 16 residues. The germline CDR1 and CDR2 sequences are SGHRS and YFSETQ. Deletions cut 4 bases from V and 6 bases from J, with 21 bases between. The CDR3 nucleotides are TGCGCCAGCAGCACTGGTATAAGTTTGGGGGCGGATACGCAGTATTTT. Protein product: CASSTGISLGADTQYF.

A note on this clonotype: This may come from a read error, since a much larger clone is one base off. CDR3 loop: CASSLDFTDTQYF. DNA for the CDR3: TGCGCCAGCAGCTTGGATTTCACAGATACGCAGTATTTT. The rearrangement joins TRBV5-1 to TRBJ2-3; D uncertain. V lost 0 bases to trimming and J lost 2 bases, with 4 bases between them. Germline CDR1 reads SGHRS; CDR2 reads YFSETQ. The CDR3 has 13 amino acids.

The V and J genes are TRBV20-1 and TRBJ2-5, with D unclear. This CDR3 is 13 amino acids long. Trimming took off 0 bases at V and 3 bases at J, with 8 bases between the two ends. Germline CDR1 DFQATT, CDR2 SNEGSKA (reference sequence). The CDR3 loop is CSARDVAEETQYF. In DNA form, the CDR3 reads TGCAGTGCTAGAGATGTGGCAGAAGAGACCCAGTACTTC.

This chain uses TRBV29-1 with TRBJ2-1; 8 bases are shared with TRBD2. J gave up 7 bases and V 4 bases, and 15 bases lay outside the gene matches. Per the germline V gene, CDR1 is SQVTM and CDR2 is ANQGSEA. The CDR3 runs to 16 residues. CDR3 sequence: CSVGTGGGTFGNEQFF. CDR3 bases: TGCAGCGTTGGTACTGGCGGGGGGACCTTCGGTAATGAGCAGTTCTTC.

This chain uses TRBV29-1 with TRBJ2-1; 9 bases map to TRBD2. Germline trimming cut 6 bases from V and 2 bases from J; bases unmatched to any gene: 5. The CDR3 has 14 residues. Germline V gives CDR1 SQVTM, CDR2 ANQGSEA. CDR3 nucleotide sequence: TGCAGCGTGCGTCTAGCGGGGACCTACAATGAGCAGTTCTTC. As protein: CSVRLAGTYNEQFF.

This clonotype was seen ten or more times. The chain has TRBV12-5 and TRBJ2-5; D gene uncertain. V shed 2 bases and J shed 5 bases, with 6 bases lying between them. Germline V lookup: CDR1 LGHNT, CDR2 FRNRAP. CDR3 length: 12 amino acids. The CDR3 region is CASGLNRETQYF. The DNA for the CDR3 is TGTGCTAGTGGTTTGAATCGGGAGACCCAGTACTTC. Variable domain in full (rest from reference TRBV12-5 and TRBJ2-5): DARVTQTPRHKVTEMGQEVTMRCQPILGHNTVFWYRQTMMQGLELLAYFRNRAPLDDSGMPKDRFSAEMPDATLATLKIQPSEPRDSAVYFCASGLNRETQYFGPGTRLLVL.

This clonotype has ten or more counts. The chain carries TRBV28 and TRBJ1-3; 8 nucleotides match TRBD1. This CDR3 region has 14 residues. The V gene's germline CDR1 is MDHEN and CDR2 SYDVKM. Losses at the gene ends were 3 bases for V and 9 bases for J; bases not matched to a gene: 7. The CDR3 reads CASSFGDRGATIYF. CDR3 nucleotide sequence: TGTGCCAGCAGTTTCGGAGACAGGGGAGCCACCATATATTTT.

For this clonotype: Being one base from a much bigger clone, this may be a read error. This chain uses TRBV20-1 with TRBJ2-3, with 11 nucleotides matching TRBD2. The CDR3 length is 14 residues. V shed 4 bases, J shed 1 base, and the junction held 1 base outside the gene matches. In germline, CDR1 is DFQATT, CDR2 SNEGSKA (reference sequence). The CDR3 DNA reads as TGCAGTGCTATGACTAGCGGGGGCACAGATACGCAGTATTTT. It codes for CSAMTSGGTDTQYF.

This clonotype was counted only a few times. CDR3 sequence (DNA): TGTGCCAGCAGCTCCATACTAGCGGGGCGCTACGAGCAGTACTTC. This encodes CASSSILAGRYEQYF. This chain connects TRBV7-2 to TRBJ2-7; TRBD2 matches 10 bases. Looked up from germline, CDR1 is SGHTA and CDR2 is FQGNSA. Germline trimming cut 4 bases from V and 3 bases from J; bases unmatched to any gene: 6. The CDR3 loop spans 15 amino acids. The entire variable domain, with the rest obtained from reference TRBV7-2 and TRBJ2-7, is as follows: GAGVSQSPSNKVTEKGKDVELRCDPISGHTALYWYRQSLGQGLEFLIYFQGNSAPDKSGLPSDRFSAERTGGSVSTLTIQRTQQEDSAVYLCASSSILAGRYEQYFGPGTRLTVT.

This clonotype was recorded many times. The rearrangement uses TRBV18 and TRBJ2-5; D unclear. The CDR3 loop spans 11 amino acids. Germline assignment: CDR1 KGHSH and CDR2 LQKENI. Between the trimmed V and J ends, which lost 8 bases and 3 bases, there was a span of 7 bases. The CDR3 nucleotides read TGTGCCAGCAGTCCCAAAGAGACCCAGTACTTC. This sequence encodes CASSPKETQYF.

The genes are TRBV4-1 and TRBJ2-7, with D unresolved. The CDR3 extends over 16 amino acids. CDR1 is MGHRA and CDR2 is YSYEKL in the germline V gene. Trimming stripped 0 bases from V and 3 bases from J, with 15 bases between. The CDR3 nucleotides are TGCGCCAGCAGCCAAGATTGGATGGCGGAGATCTACGAGCAGTACTTC. Translation: CASSQDWMAEIYEQYF.

The sample holds a few counts of this clonotype. This chain connects TRBV20-1 to TRBJ2-1, with TRBD2 matching over 9 bases. Germline V CDR1 and CDR2: DFQATT, SNEGSKA (reference sequence). The CDR3 extends over 14 amino acids. The CDR3 sequence is CSPRPGLAYNEQFF. CDR3 coding DNA: TGCAGCCCCCGGCCGGGACTAGCTTACAATGAGCAGTTCTTC.

This sequence joins TRBV29-1 and TRBJ2-2; maybe TRBD1 (6 bases). V was clipped by 3 bases and J by 2 bases, with 13 bases between them. The CDR3 length is 15 residues. Germline V CDR1 and CDR2: SQVTM, ANQGSEA. CDR3 region: CSVDKQGSNTGELFF. The CDR3 region has the DNA TGCAGCGTTGACAAACAGGGTTCAAACACCGGGGAGCTGTTTTTT.

This clonotype was seen more than once but under ten times. The chain uses TRBV13 and TRBJ2-1; 8 positions agree with TRBD2. Germline trimming cut 5 bases from V and 4 bases from J; bases unmatched to any gene: 10. This CDR3 comprises 16 residues. CDR1 and CDR2 (germline): PRHDT, FYEKMQ (reference sequence). CDR3 protein: CASSGTSGELYNEQFF. In nucleotides, the CDR3 is TGTGCCAGCAGCGGAACTAGCGGAGAATTGTACAATGAGCAGTTCTTC.

The table lists this clonotype with many counts. This rearrangement joins TRBV20-1 to TRBJ2-2; D is perhaps TRBD1 or TRBD2 (5 bases each). The ends were cut back, 0 bases at V and 1 base at J, with 15 bases in the middle. In germline, CDR1 is DFQATT, CDR2 SNEGSKA (reference sequence). The CDR3 length is 17 residues. DNA for the CDR3: TGCAGTGCTAGAGATGCCAGGGACCCCTTGAACACCGGGGAGCTGTTTTTT. It translates to CSARDARDPLNTGELFF.

There are many counts of this clonotype. This chain uses TRBV29-1 with TRBJ2-7; D tentatively fits TRBD1 or TRBD2 (5 bases each). V was pared by 6 bases and J by 6 bases, with 15 bases between. This CDR3 has 12 amino acids. The germline CDR1 and CDR2 sequences are SQVTM and ANQGSEA. The CDR3 sequence is CSVTVGVSEQYF. Written as DNA, the CDR3 is TGCAGCGTCACTGTGGGGGTTTCCGAGCAGTACTTC.

This clonotype has at least ten counts. This chain connects TRBV20-1 to TRBJ2-1; 7 bases line up with TRBD2. The length of the CDR3 is 13 residues. V was pared by 5 bases and J by 2 bases, with 3 bases of the junction left unmatched. In germline, CDR1 is DFQATT, CDR2 SNEGSKA (reference sequence). The CDR3, as DNA: TGCAGTGCTGGCGGGACTACCTACAATGAGCAGTTCTTC. It codes for CSAGGTTYNEQFF.

This clonotype was recorded at least ten times. The chain recombines TRBV20-1 with TRBJ2-2; D unresolved. This CDR3 is built from 12 residues. Germline V CDR1 and CDR2: DFQATT, SNEGSKA (reference sequence). V dropped 4 bases and J dropped 6 bases, with 9 bases sitting between them. CDR3 DNA: TGCAGTGCTATTAGTCTAGCCGGGGAGCTGTTTTTT. It is translated as CSAISLAGELFF.

In its sample, this clonotype was seen many times. This chain links TRBV7-2 with TRBJ2-5, with D possibly matching TRBD2 (5 bases). The length of the CDR3 is 15 residues. Trimming took 5 bases from V and 3 from J, leaving 16 bases between them. Germline V gene data show CDR1 as SGHTA and CDR2 as FQGNSA. The CDR3 region has the DNA TGTGCCAGCAGCCACAGAAGAGACGGGAAAGAGACCCAGTACTTC. It translates to CASSHRRDGKETQYF.

This clonotype was detected many times. The chain joins TRBV5-6 to TRBJ2-1; 9 bases match TRBD2. The length of the CDR3 is 15 residues. Germline V gene data show CDR1 as SGHDT and CDR2 as YYEEEE. The ends lost 1 base at V and 4 bases at J; junction bases unmatched: 3. CDR3 loop: CASSLLAGTYNEQFF. The CDR3 DNA follows: TGTGCCAGCAGCTTGCTAGCGGGGACATACAATGAGCAGTTCTTC.

This clonotype was seen ten or more times. The chain employs TRBV29-1 and TRBJ2-7, with 7 bases that match TRBD1. Germline V CDR1 and CDR2: SQVTM, ANQGSEA. V trimming: 6 bases; J trimming: 3 bases; junction bases outside the gene matches: 2. This CDR3 is built from 11 residues. The CDR3: CSVTGYYEQYF. The CDR3 nucleotides are TGCAGCGTGACAGGGTACTACGAGCAGTACTTC.